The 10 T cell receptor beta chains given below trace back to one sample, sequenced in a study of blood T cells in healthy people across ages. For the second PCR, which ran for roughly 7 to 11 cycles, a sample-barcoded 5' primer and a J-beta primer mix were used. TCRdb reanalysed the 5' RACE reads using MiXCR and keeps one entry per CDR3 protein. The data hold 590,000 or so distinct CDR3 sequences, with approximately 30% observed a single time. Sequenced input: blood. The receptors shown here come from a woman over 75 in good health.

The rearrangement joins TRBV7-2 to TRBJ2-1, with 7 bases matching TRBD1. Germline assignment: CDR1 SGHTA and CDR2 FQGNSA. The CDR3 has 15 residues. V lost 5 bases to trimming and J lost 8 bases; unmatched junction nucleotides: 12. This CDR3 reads CASSNRGRQGYEQFF. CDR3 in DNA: TGTGCCAGCAGCAATAGGGGTAGACAGGGCTATGAGCAGTTCTTC.

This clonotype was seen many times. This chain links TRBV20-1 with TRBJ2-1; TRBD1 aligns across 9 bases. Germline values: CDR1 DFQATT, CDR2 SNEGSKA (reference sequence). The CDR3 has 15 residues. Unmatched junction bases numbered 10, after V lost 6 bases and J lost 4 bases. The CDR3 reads CSATEDRGRYNEQFF. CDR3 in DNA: TGCAGTGCCACGGAGGACAGGGGAAGATACAATGAGCAGTTCTTC.

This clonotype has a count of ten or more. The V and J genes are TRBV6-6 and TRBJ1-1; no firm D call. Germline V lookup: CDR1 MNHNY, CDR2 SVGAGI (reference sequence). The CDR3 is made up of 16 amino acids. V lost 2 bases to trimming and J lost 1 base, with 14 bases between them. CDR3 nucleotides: TGTGCCAGCAGTTACCCCATCCGGACCCAGAACACTGAAGCTTTCTTT. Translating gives CASSYPIRTQNTEAFF.

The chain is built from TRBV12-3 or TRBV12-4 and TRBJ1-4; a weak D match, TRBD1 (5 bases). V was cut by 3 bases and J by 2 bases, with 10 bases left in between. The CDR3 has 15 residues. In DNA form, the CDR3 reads TGTGCCAGCAGTTTGGGGGTTCGTACTAATGAAAAACTGTTTTTT. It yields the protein CASSLGVRTNEKLFF.

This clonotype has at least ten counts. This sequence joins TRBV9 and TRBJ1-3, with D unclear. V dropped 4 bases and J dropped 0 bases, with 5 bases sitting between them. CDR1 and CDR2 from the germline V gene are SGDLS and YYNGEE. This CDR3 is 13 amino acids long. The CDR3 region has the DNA TGTGCCAGCAGCAGGGACTCTGGAAACACCATATATTTT. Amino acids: CASSRDSGNTIYF. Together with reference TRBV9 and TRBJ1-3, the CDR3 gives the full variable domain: DSGVTQTPKHLITATGQRVTLRCSPRSGDLSVYWYQQSLDQGLQFLIQYYNGEERAKGNILERFSAQQFPDLHSELNLSSLELGDSALYFCASSRDSGNTIYFGEGSWLTVV.

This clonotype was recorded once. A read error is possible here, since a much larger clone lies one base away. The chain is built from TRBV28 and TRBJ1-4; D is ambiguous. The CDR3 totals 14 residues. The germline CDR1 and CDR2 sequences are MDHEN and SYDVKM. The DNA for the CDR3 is TGTGCCGGCAGTTTGGGCAGAGTTAATGAAAAACTGTTTTTT. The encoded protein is CAGSLGRVNEKLFF.

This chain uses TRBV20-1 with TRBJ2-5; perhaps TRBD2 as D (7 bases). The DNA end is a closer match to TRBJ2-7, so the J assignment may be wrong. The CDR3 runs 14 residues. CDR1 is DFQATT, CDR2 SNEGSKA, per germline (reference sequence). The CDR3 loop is CSARGGGATNEQYF. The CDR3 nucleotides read TGCAGTGCTAGAGGTGGGGGGGCTACCAACGAGCAGTACTTC.

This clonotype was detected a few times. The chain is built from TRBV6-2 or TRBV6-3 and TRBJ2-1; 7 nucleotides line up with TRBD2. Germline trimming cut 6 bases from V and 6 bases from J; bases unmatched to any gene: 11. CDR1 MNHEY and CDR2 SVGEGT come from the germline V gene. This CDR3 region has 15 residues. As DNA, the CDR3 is TGTGCCAGCAGCAAGACTAGCACATGGGGCAATGAGCAGTTCTTC. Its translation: CASSKTSTWGNEQFF.

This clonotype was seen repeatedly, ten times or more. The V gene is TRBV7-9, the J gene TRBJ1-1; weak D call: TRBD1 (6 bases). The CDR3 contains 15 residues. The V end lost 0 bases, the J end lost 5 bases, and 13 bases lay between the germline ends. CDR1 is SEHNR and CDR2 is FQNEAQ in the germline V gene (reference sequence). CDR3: CASSLADPGVTEAFF. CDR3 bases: TGTGCCAGCAGCTTAGCCGACCCAGGGGTAACTGAAGCTTTCTTT.

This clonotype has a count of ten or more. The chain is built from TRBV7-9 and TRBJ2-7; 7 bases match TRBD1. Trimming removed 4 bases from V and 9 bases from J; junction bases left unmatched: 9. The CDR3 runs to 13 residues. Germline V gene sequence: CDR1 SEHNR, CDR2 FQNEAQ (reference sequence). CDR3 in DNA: TGTGCCAGCAGCTCCGAGGGGGCGTCAGGGCAGTACTTC. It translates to CASSSEGASGQYF.